This TCR beta chain derives from a study of a mutant IDH1 vaccine in newly diagnosed glioma. In the study overall: There were eight vaccinations for patients, given in weeks 1, 3, 5, 7, 11, 15, 19 and 23. Treated patients showed a male proportion of approximately 62%, a female proportion of roughly 38%, and a mean age of around 40 years.

The CDR3 covers 13 residues. The germline V gene encodes CDR1 SGHRS and CDR2 YFSETQ. The germline V and J ends were trimmed by 4 bases and 4 bases, with 11 bases remaining between them. TCRdb's copy holds only in-frame clones and misses some; the assay was immunoSEQ multiplex PCR. The table shows roughly 60,000 clones, with approximately 80% occurring only once. Worth noting for this clone: The antigen is not known.

Time point of the sample: week 23, last vaccination. Topical imiquimod accompanied each vaccine dose, which consisted of 300 ug of mutant IDH1 20-mer peptide. Donor diagnoses consisted of new WHO grade 3 or 4 IDH1-mutant, ATRX-lost astrocytomas. The chain employs TRBV5-1 and TRBJ1-2, with a possible D match to TRBD1 (6 bases). This sample comprised PBMCs, obtained from a glioma patient whose treatment included an IDH1 peptide vaccine. This receptor was obtained from a man in his forties with glioma. The CDR3, as DNA: TGCGCCAGCAGCGCGGGACAACCCTATGGCTACACCTTC. Translation gives CASSAGQPYGYTF.